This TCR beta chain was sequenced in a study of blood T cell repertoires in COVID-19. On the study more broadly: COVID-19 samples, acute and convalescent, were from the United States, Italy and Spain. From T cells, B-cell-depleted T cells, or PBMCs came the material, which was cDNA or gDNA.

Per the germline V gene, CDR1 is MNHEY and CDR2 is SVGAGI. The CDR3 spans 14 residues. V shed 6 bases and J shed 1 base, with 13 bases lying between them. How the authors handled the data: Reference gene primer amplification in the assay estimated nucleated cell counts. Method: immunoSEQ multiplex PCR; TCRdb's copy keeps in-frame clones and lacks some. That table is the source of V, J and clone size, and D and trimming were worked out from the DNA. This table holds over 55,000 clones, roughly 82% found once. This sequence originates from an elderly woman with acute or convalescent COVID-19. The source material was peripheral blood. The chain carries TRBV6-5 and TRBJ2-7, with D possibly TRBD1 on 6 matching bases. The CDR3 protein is CASSSWQGSYEQYF. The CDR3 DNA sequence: TGTGCCAGCAGCTCTTGGCAGGGGTCCTACGAGCAGTACTTC.